Presented here are 2 T cell receptor beta chains from one specimen sequenced in a study of human T cells and chemical hapten exposure. TCRdb passed the RACE reads through MiXCR, listing each CDR3 protein once. The repertoire holds 100,000 to 120,000 distinct CDR3 sequences, with under 40% as singletons. As to time point: patch test 3, about 24 weeks after DPC sensitization. This sample's treatment: therapeutic diphenylcyclopropenone sensitization with weekly scalp DPC. Sample: whole blood, taken in connection with sensitization to the hapten diphenylcyclopropenone (DPC). All receptors come from a man aged 35-49 years with alopecia areata. Some clones in this sample may be carry-over from other donors' samples.

This sequence joins TRBV10-3 and TRBJ2-1; 11 nucleotides agree with TRBD2. V lost 0 bases and J lost 8; bases outside the gene matches: 6. The CDR3 spans 16 residues. Germline values: CDR1 ENHRY, CDR2 SYGVKD. The CDR3 DNA reads TGTGCCATCAGTGAGTCGTCTAGCGGGAGGAGCGATGAGCAGTTCTTC. Protein product: CAISESSSGRSDEQFF.

This clonotype was seen once. CDR3 coding DNA: TGCGCCAGCAGCCGATTCGGATTTGACCGGGCTCAAGCTAGCTCCTACGAGCAGTACTTC. It codes for CASSRFGFDRAQASSYEQYF. The chain uses TRBV5-1 and TRBJ2-7; D not certain. This CDR3 contains 20 residues. The ends were cut back, 4 bases at V and 0 bases at J, with 29 bases in the middle. Looked up from germline, CDR1 is SGHRS and CDR2 is YFSETQ.